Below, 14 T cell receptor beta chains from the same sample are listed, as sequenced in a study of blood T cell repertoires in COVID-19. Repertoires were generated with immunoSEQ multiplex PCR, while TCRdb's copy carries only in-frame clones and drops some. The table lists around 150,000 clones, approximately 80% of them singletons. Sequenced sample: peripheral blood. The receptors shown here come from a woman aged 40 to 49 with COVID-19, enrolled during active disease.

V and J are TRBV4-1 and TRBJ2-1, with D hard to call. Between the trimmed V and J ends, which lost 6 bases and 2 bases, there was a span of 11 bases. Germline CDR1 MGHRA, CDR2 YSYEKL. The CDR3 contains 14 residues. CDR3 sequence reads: CASRQLPTYNEQFF. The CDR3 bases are TGCGCCAGCAGACAACTACCAACCTACAATGAGCAGTTCTTC.

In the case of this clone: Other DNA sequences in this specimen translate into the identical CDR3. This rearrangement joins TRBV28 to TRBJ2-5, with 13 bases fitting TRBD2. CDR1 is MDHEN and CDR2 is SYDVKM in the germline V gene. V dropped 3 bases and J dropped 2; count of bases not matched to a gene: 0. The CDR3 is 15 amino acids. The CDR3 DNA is TGTGCCAGCAGTTTGACTAGCGGGGGGCAAGAGACCCAGTACTTC. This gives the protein CASSLTSGGQETQYF.

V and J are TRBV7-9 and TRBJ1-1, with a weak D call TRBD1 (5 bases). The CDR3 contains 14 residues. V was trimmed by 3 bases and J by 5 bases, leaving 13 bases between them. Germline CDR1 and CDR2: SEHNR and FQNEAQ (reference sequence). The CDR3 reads CASSLEGWRTEAFF. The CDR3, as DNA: TGTGCCAGCAGCTTGGAGGGGTGGAGGACTGAAGCTTTCTTT.

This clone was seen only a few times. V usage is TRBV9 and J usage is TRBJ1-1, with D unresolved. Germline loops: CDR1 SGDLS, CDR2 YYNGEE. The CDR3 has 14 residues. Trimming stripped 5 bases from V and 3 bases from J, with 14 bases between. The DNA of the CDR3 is TGTGCCAGCAGTCGTAGGGCGGGTGACACTGAAGCTTTCTTT. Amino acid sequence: CASSRRAGDTEAFF.

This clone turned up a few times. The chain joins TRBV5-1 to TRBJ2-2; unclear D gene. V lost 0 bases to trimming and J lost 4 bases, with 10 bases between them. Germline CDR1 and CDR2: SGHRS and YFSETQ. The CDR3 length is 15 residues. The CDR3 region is CASSLVQTPTGELFF. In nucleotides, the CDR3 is TGCGCCAGCAGCTTGGTTCAGACACCCACCGGGGAGCTGTTTTTT.

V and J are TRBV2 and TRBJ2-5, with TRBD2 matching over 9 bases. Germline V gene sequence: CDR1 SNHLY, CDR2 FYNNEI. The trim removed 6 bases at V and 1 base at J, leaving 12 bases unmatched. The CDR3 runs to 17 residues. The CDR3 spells CASSDPGLAVFQETQYF. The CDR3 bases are TGTGCCAGCAGCGACCCGGGACTAGCCGTTTTCCAAGAGACCCAGTACTTC.

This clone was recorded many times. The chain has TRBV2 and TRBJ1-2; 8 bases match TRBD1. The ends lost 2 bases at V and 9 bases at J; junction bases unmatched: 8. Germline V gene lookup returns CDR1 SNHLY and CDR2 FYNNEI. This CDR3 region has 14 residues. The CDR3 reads CASSERGQGRSYTF. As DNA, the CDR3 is TGTGCCAGCAGTGAACGTGGACAGGGAAGAAGCTACACCTTC.

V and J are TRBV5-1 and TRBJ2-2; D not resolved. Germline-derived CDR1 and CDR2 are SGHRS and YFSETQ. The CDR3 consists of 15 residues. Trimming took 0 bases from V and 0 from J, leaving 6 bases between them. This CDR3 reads CASSLGATNTGELFF. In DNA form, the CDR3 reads TGCGCCAGCAGCTTGGGGGCTACGAACACCGGGGAGCTGTTTTTT. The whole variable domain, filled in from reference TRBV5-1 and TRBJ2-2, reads KAGVTQTPRYLIKTRGQQVTLSCSPISGHRSVSWYQQTPGQGLQFLFEYFSETQRNKGNFPGRFSGRQFSNSRSEMNVSTLELGDSALYLCASSLGATNTGELFFGEGSRLTVL.

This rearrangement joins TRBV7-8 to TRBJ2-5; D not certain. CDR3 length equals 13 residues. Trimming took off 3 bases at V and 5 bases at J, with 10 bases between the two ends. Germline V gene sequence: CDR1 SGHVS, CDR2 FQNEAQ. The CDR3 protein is CASSFRVRETQYF. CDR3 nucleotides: TGTGCCAGCAGCTTCCGGGTTCGGGAGACCCAGTACTTC.

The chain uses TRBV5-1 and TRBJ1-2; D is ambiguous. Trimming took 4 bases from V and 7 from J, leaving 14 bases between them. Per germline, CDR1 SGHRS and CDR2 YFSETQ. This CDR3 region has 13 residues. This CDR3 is CASSSTAGLGYTF. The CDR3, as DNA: TGCGCCAGCAGCAGTACAGCGGGCCTTGGCTACACCTTC. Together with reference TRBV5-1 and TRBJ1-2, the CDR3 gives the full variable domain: KAGVTQTPRYLIKTRGQQVTLSCSPISGHRSVSWYQQTPGQGLQFLFEYFSETQRNKGNFPGRFSGRQFSNSRSEMNVSTLELGDSALYLCASSSTAGLGYTFGSGTRLTVV.

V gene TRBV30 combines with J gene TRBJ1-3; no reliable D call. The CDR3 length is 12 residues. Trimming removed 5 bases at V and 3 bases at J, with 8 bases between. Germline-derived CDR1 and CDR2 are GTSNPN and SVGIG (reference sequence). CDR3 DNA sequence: TGTGCCTGGCAGCGGGGTGGAAACACCATATATTTT. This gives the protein CAWQRGGNTIYF.

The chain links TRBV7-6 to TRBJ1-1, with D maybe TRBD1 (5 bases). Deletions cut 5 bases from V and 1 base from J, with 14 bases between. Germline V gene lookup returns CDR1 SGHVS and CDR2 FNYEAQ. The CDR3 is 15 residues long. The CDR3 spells CASSPRLGGNTEAFF. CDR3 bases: TGTGCCAGCAGCCCCCGGCTGGGGGGGAACACTGAAGCTTTCTTT. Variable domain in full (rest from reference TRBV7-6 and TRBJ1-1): GAGVSQSPRYKVTKRGQDVALRCDPISGHVSLYWYRQALGQGPEFLTYFNYEAQQDKSGLPNDRFSAERPEGSISTLTIQRTEQRDSAMYRCASSPRLGGNTEAFFGQGTRLTVV.

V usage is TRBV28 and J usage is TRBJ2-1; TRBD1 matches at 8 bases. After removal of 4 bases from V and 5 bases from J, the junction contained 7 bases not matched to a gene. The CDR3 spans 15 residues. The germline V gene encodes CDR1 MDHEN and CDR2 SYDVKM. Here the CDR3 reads CASSSHGTGNNEQFF. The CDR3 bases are TGTGCCAGCAGTTCCCACGGGACAGGTAACAATGAGCAGTTCTTC. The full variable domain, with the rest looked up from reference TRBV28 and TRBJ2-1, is DVKVTQSSRYLVKRTGEKVFLECVQDMDHENMFWYRQDPGLGLRLIYFSYDVKMKEKGDIPEGYSVSREKKERFSLILESASTNQTSMYLCASSSHGTGNNEQFFGPGTRLTVL.

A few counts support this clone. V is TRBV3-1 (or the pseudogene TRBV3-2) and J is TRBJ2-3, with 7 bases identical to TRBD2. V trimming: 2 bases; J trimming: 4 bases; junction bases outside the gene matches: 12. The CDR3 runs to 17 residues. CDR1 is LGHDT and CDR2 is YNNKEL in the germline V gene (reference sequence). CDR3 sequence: CASSQSMPGLLSDTQYF. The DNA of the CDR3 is TGTGCCAGCAGCCAAAGTATGCCGGGACTACTTTCAGATACGCAGTATTTT.